This T cell receptor beta chain comes out of a study of T cell responses to AZD1222 COVID-19 vaccine. Germline CDR1 SGHRS, CDR2 YFSETQ. This CDR3 comprises 15 residues. V lost 2 bases and J 3 bases, leaving 12 bases between the germline ends. The repertoire was sequenced with immunoSEQ multiplex PCR; TCRdb's copy has only in-frame clones and lacks some. Of roughly 70,000 clones listed, about 93% are singletons. The receptor was isolated from an adult who received the MenACWY meningococcal vaccine as a control. Sequences were derived from peripheral blood, sampled 28 days after the second dose of the MenACWY control vaccine. V and J are TRBV5-1 and TRBJ2-1; unclear D gene. CDR3 DNA sequence: TGCGCCAGCAGCTTAGATACTAACGTCTACAATGAGCAGTTCTTC. This codes for CASSLDTNVYNEQFF.